The sequence of this T cell receptor (beta chain) was determined in a study of type 1 and type 2 diabetes patients. Genomic DNA was the PCR template. Multiplex PCR with 30 forward and 13 reverse primers amplified the TCR beta CDR3. TCRdb used MiXCR to reprocess the multiplex PCR reads, holding one entry per CDR3 protein. This sample carries about 270,000 distinct CDR3 sequences, roughly 50% of them seen once, and the ten largest clones take around 13%. Only one count was recorded for this clonotype. Its target is not known. Study results and limitations: Age and gender were not matched between study groups. V and J gene usage correlated at around 0.97 between type 2 diabetes and control samples.

Material for sequencing was peripheral blood mononuclear cells (PBMCs). The receptor comes from a man younger than 30 with type 2 diabetes.

CDR3 protein: CASSHRTGGTDTQYF. The DNA of the CDR3 is TGTGCCAGCAGTCACCGGACAGGGGGCACAGATACGCAGTATTTT. The chain links TRBV6-2 or TRBV6-3 to TRBJ2-3; TRBD1 matches at 9 bases. With 5 bases clipped from V and 1 base from J, the junction kept 4 bases outside the gene matches. There are 15 residues in the CDR3. Germline CDR1 is MNHEY and CDR2 is SVGEGT.